Presented here are 4 T cell receptor beta chains from one specimen sequenced in a study of blood T cell repertoires in COVID-19. Sequencing was performed with immunoSEQ multiplex PCR; in TCRdb, only in-frame clones are kept and a portion is missing. Found here are approximately 250,000 clones, around 82% of them singletons; the top ten hold 7.5% to 9%. The sequencing input was peripheral blood. The receptor set was obtained from a human donor in a cohort sampled during active COVID-19.

This chain connects TRBV6-2 or TRBV6-3 to TRBJ2-1; possibly TRBD2 for D (6 bases). Germline V gives CDR1 MNHEY, CDR2 SVGEGT. The CDR3 sequence is 17 residues long. V was shortened by 4 bases and J by 0 bases, with 16 bases between the two germline ends. CDR3 nucleotides: TGTGCCAGCAGTTCTTGGAGGCGGGGAAGCTCCTACAATGAGCAGTTCTTC. Its translation: CASSSWRRGSSYNEQFF.

In this sample, this clone turned up a few times. The chain's CDR3 is CASSSLKDRGDYEQYF. The CDR3 DNA follows: TGTGCCAGCAGCTCACTGAAGGACAGGGGTGATTACGAGCAGTACTTC. This chain joins TRBV11-2 and TRBJ2-7; 9 nucleotides match TRBD1. The CDR3 is made up of 16 amino acids. Germline values: CDR1 SGHAT, CDR2 FQNNGV. J lost 4 bases, V lost 4 bases, and 11 bases had no gene match.

This clone occurred a few times. V is TRBV28 and J is TRBJ1-2, with D maybe TRBD1 (6 bases). Trimming removed 6 bases from V and 10 bases from J, with 15 bases in between. The CDR3 is 12 amino acids. The germline V gene encodes CDR1 MDHEN and CDR2 SYDVKM. The CDR3 DNA follows: TGTGCCAGCAGAATAAGGACAGTCCTCTACACCTTC. This translates into CASRIRTVLYTF.

The gene calls are TRBV6-4 and TRBJ2-7; TRBD1 agrees at 12 bases. This CDR3 contains 16 residues. The V segment lost 6 bases and the J segment 5 bases; nucleotides outside the gene matches: 11. Germline-derived CDR1 and CDR2 are MRHNA and SNTAGT. The CDR3: CASSAEPGQGANEQYF. DNA for the CDR3: TGTGCCAGCAGCGCCGAGCCGGGACAGGGGGCAAACGAGCAGTACTTC.